The 9 T cell receptor beta chains below all came from one sample that was sequenced in a study of long-term antiretroviral therapy in people with HIV. Version v3.0 of the immunoSEQ assay was performed at survey level. Assay: immunoSEQ multiplex PCR; the TCRdb copy retains only in-frame clones and omits some. The top ten clones hold more than 0.9% of a sample with tens of thousands of clones, roughly 90% of them seen once. Sequenced material: unsorted PBMCs, taken 2 years after starting antiretroviral therapy. These receptors came from a man aged 45-60 years with HIV.

The rearrangement joins TRBV5-4 to TRBJ2-7, with 9 bases lining up with TRBD1. V was pared by 4 bases and J by 11 bases, with 13 bases of the junction left unmatched. This CDR3 has 14 residues. From germline, CDR1 is SGHNT and CDR2 YYREEE (reference sequence). For the CDR3, the DNA is TGTGCCAGCAGCCTTCCGGGACAGGGCTTCGGGAAGTACTTC. The encoded protein is CASSLPGQGFGKYF.

The CDR3 nucleotides are TGTGCCAGACATTTCATCAAGGACAGGGGGCTTATTCAGCCCCAGCATTTT. It translates to CARHFIKDRGLIQPQHF. The V gene is TRBV5-3, the J gene TRBJ1-5; the match to TRBD1 covers 11 bases. TRBV5-3 is marked as an open reading frame, function uncertain. The V segment lost 7 bases and the J segment 6 bases; nucleotides outside the gene matches: 15. This CDR3 is built from 17 residues.

CDR3: CASSPAATNEKLFF. The CDR3, as DNA: TGTGCCAGCTCACCGGCAGCAACTAATGAAAAACTGTTTTTT. The J gene is TRBJ1-4, the V gene TRBV18; D remains unclear. The germline CDR1 and CDR2 sequences are KGHSH and LQKENI. The CDR3 has 14 amino acids. V was cut by 3 bases and J by 0 bases, with 5 bases left in between.

This clone was counted between two and nine times. The chain has TRBV6-5 and TRBJ1-2; TRBD1 might be the D (6 bases). V shed 10 bases and J shed 8 bases, with 14 bases lying between them. The germline gives CDR1 MNHEY, CDR2 SVGAGI. The CDR3 spans 11 residues. This chain's CDR3 is CATRRGVGYTF. The CDR3 DNA reads as TGTGCCACCCGTAGGGGGGTCGGCTACACCTTC.

V is TRBV5-6 and J is TRBJ1-6, with D perhaps matching TRBD1 (5 bases). Between the trimmed V and J ends, which lost 4 bases and 8 bases, there was a span of 19 bases. Per the germline V gene, CDR1 is SGHDT and CDR2 is YYEEEE. The CDR3 spans 16 residues. CDR3 amino acids: CASSGYLGARDSPLHF. CDR3 DNA: TGTGCCAGCAGCGGATACTTAGGGGCCCGGGATTCACCCCTCCACTTT.

V gene TRBV7-2 combines with J gene TRBJ1-1; a possible D gene is TRBD1 (5 bases). Per germline, CDR1 SGHTA and CDR2 FQGNSA. Trimming shortened V by 1 base and J by 5 bases, and 11 bases separated the two germline ends. The CDR3 extends over 14 amino acids. CDR3 DNA sequence: TGTGCCAGCAGCTTAGGAGGGGTAGATACTGAAGCTTTCTTT. Translated: CASSLGGVDTEAFF.

The V and J genes are TRBV9 and TRBJ2-3, with 10 positions matching TRBD1. CDR1 and CDR2 (germline): SGDLS, YYNGEE. This CDR3 contains 15 residues. With 3 bases clipped from V and 2 bases from J, the junction kept 3 bases outside the gene matches. Here the CDR3 reads CASSGGTGATDTQYF. DNA of the CDR3: TGTGCCAGCAGCGGAGGGACAGGGGCCACAGATACGCAGTATTTT.

J is TRBJ1-6 and V is TRBV9; D is unresolved. Germline V CDR1 and CDR2: SGDLS, YYNGEE. The V and J ends lost 1 base and 0 bases respectively, with 8 bases between them. The CDR3 has 16 residues. CDR3 loop: CASSVTAGSYNSPLHF. CDR3 DNA sequence: TGTGCCAGCAGCGTAACGGCCGGCTCCTATAATTCACCCCTCCACTTT.

CDR3 protein: CASTQMGGRNTEAFF. The CDR3 nucleotides are TGTGCCAGCACCCAAATGGGGGGCCGGAACACTGAAGCTTTCTTT. V and J are TRBV2 and TRBJ1-1, with D possibly matching TRBD1 (6 bases). V shed 7 bases and J shed 1 base, with 16 bases lying between them. Per germline, CDR1 SNHLY and CDR2 FYNNEI. The CDR3 loop spans 15 amino acids.